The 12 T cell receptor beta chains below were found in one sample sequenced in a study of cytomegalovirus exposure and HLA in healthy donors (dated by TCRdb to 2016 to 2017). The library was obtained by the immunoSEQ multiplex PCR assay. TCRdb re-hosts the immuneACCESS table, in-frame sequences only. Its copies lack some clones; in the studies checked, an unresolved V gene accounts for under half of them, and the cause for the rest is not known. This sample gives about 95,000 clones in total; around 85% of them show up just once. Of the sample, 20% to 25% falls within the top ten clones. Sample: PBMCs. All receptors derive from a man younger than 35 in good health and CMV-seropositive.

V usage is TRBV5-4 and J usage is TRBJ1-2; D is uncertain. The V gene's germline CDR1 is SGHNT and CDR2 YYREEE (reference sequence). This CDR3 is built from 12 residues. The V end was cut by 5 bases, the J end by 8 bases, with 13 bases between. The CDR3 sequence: CASRADVDGYTF. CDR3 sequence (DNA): TGTGCCAGCAGAGCGGACGTGGACGGCTACACCTTC. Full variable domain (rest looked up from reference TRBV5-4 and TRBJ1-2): ETGVTQSPTHLIKTRGQQVTLRCSSQSGHNTVSWYQQALGQGPQFIFQYYREEENGRGNFPPRFSGLQFPNYSSELNVNALELDDSALYLCASRADVDGYTFGSGTRLTVV.

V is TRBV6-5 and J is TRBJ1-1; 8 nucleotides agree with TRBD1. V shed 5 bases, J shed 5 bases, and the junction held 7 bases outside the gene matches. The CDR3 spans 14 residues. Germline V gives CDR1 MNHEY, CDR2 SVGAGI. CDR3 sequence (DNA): TGTGCCAGCAGTCTCGCGGGGACAGGAACTGAAGCTTTCTTT. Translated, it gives CASSLAGTGTEAFF.

In nucleotides, the CDR3 is TGTGCCATCACGGATCAGGGGAACTATGGCTACACCTTC. Translated: CAITDQGNYGYTF. The chain links TRBV10-3 to TRBJ1-2; perhaps TRBD1 as D (6 bases). Germline V gene data show CDR1 as ENHRY and CDR2 as SYGVKD. CDR3 size: 13 residues. Between the trimmed V and J ends, which lost 7 bases and 2 bases, there was a span of 11 bases.

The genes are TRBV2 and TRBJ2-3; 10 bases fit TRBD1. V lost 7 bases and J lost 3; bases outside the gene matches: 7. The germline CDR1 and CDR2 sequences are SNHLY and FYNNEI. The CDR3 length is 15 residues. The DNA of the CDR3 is TGTGCCAGCATTCCCCGGGACAGGGGAACAGATACGCAGTATTTT. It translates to CASIPRDRGTDTQYF.

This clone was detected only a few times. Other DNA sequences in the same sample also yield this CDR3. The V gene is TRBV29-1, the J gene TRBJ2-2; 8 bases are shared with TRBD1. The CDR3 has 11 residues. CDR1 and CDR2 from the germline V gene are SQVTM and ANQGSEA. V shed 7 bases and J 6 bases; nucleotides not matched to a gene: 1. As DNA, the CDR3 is TGCAGCGCACAGGGGGCCGGGGAGCTGTTTTTT. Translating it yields CSAQGAGELFF.

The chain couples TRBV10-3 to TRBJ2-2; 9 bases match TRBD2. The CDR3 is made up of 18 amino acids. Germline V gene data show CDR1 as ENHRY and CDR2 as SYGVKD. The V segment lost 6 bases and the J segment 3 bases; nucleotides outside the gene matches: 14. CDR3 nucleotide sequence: TGTGCCATCAGCCACCCTTCTAGCGGGATTCCTCACACCGGGGAGCTGTTTTTT. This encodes CAISHPSSGIPHTGELFF.

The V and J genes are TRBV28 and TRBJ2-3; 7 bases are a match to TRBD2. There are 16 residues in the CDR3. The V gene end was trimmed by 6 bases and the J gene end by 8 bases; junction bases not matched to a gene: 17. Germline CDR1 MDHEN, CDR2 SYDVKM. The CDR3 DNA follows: TGTGCCAGCAGCCCCCCGACTAGCCGAAGGTCGGGTACGCAGTATTTT. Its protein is CASSPPTSRRSGTQYF.

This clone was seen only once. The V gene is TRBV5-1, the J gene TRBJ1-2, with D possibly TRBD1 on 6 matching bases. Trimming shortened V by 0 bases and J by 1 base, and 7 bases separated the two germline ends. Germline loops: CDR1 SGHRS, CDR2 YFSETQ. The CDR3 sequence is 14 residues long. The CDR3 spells CASSLDRVNYGYTF. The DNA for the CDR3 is TGCGCCAGCAGCTTGGACAGGGTTAACTATGGCTACACCTTC.

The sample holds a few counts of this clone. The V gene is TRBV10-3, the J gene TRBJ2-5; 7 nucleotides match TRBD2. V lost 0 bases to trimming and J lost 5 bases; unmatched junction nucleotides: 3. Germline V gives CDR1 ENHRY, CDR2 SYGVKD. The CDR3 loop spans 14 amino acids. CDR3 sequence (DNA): TGTGCCATCAGTGAGTCGCGGGGGAGGGAGACCCAGTACTTC. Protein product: CAISESRGRETQYF.

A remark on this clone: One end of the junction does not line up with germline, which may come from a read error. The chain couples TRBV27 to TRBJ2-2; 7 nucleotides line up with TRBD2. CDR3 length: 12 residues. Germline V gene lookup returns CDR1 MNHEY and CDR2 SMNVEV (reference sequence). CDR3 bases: TGTGCCAGCAGTCTCCATGGCGGGGGGCTGTTTTTT. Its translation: CASSLHGGGLFF.

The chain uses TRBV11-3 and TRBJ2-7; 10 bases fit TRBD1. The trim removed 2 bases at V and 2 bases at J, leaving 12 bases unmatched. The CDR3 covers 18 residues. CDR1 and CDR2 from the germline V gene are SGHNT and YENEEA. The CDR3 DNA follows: TGTGCCAGCAGCTTAACAGGGACAGGGGCTTTAGCGCCCTACGAGCAGTACTTC. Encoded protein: CASSLTGTGALAPYEQYF.

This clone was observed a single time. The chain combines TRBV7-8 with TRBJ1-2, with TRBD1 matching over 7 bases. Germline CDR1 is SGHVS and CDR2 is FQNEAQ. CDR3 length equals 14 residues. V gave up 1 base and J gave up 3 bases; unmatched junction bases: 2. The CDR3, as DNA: TGTGCCAGCAGCTTAGGGGGGACAGACTATGGCTACACCTTC. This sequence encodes CASSLGGTDYGYTF.